A selection of T cell receptor beta chains follows, all from one sample in a study of blood T cell repertoires in COVID-19. Clones were sequenced by immunoSEQ multiplex PCR, and TCRdb holds only the in-frame ones, with some missing. The sample contains approximately 200,000 clones, less than 90% of which appear only once. Material: peripheral blood. Every receptor here comes from a man aged 35 to 55 with active or convalescent COVID-19. Each CDR3 is given with its conserved first and last residue. Each record gives: J gene, CDR3 length, clone size, V gene, D gene, CDR3 DNA, CDR3 protein. A D gene is named only where the DNA matches it firmly. The listing skips clone size in some rows; elsewhere it reads once, few, many or a size class.

TRBJ2-1 | 17 | NA | TRBV3-1/TRBV3-2 | NA | TGTGCCAGCAGCCAGGGAGGAATCCTAAGCTCCTACAATGAGCAGTTCTTC | CASSQGGILSSYNEQFF
TRBJ2-6 | 18 | NA | TRBV27 | TRBD2 | TGTGCCAGCAGTCCGTGGACTAGCGGGTCGTCTGGGGCCAACGTCCTGACTTTC | CASSPWTSGSSGANVLTF
TRBJ1-2 | 15 | few | TRBV28 | TRBD1 | TGTGCCAGCAGGGCGGGACAGGCTATATACAATGGCTACACCTTC | CASRAGQAIYNGYTF
TRBJ1-2 | 14 | NA | TRBV27 | NA | TGTGCCAGCAGTCCTCGGACAGTCAACTATGGCTACACCTTC | CASSPRTVNYGYTF
TRBJ1-2 | 15 | once | TRBV4-1 | TRBD1 | TGCGCCAGCAGCTACCGGGACAGGGTTTACTATGGCTACACCTTC | CASSYRDRVYYGYTF
TRBJ1-1 | 14 | NA | TRBV28 | TRBD1 | TGTGCCAGCAGCTGGGACAGGGGGAGCACTGAAGCTTTCTTT | CASSWDRGSTEAFF
TRBJ1-2 | 18 | NA | TRBV2 | NA | TGTGCCAGCAGTGCTGTAGGAATGGAGCAGCTGAGTGTTGTGGGCTACACCTTC | CASSAVGMEQLSVVGYTF
TRBJ1-2 | 15 | NA | TRBV5-4 | TRBD1 | TGTGCCAGCAGCTTGGGGGGACAGGACCAATATGGCTACACCTTC | CASSLGGQDQYGYTF
TRBJ2-5 | 12 | NA | TRBV12-3/TRBV12-4 | NA | TGTGCCAGCAGCCCCGTCCAAGAGACCCAGTACTTC | CASSPVQETQYF
TRBJ1-2 | 15 | NA | TRBV14 | TRBD1 | TGTGCCAGCAGCCAGACAGGGGCCGCTAACTATGGCTACACCTTC | CASSQTGAANYGYTF
TRBJ2-7 | 12 | once | TRBV2 | NA | TGTGCCAGCAGTCTATCTCGTTACGAGCAGTACTTC | CASSLSRYEQYF
TRBJ2-7 | 16 | NA | TRBV11-2 | TRBD1 | TGTGCCAGCAGCTTAGTAGTAGGACAGGGGGCGTACGAGCAGTACTTC | CASSLVVGQGAYEQYF
TRBJ1-1 | 15 | NA | TRBV3-1/TRBV3-2 | NA | TGTGCCAGCAGCCAAGCCACGGGGATGAACACTGAAGCTTTCTTT | CASSQATGMNTEAFF
TRBJ1-6 | 17 | NA | TRBV30 | TRBD1 | TGTGCCTGGAGCGACTCGATCCGGGACAGGGGTCACTCACCCCTCCACTTT | CAWSDSIRDRGHSPLHF
TRBJ2-2 | 14 | NA | TRBV5-6 | NA | TGTGCCAGCAGCTCCCTTATGACAGGCGGGGAGCTGTTTTTT | CASSSLMTGGELFF
TRBJ1-6 | 14 | NA | TRBV2 | NA | TGTGCCAGCAGTAACAGGGTTGCCAATTCACCCCTCCACTTT | CASSNRVANSPLHF
TRBJ2-4 | 18 | NA | TRBV7-2 | NA | TGTGCCAGCAGCTTAAGCAGGGAAGAGTTCCTAGCCAAAAACATTCAGTACTTC | CASSLSREEFLAKNIQYF
TRBJ1-5 | 13 | NA | TRBV10-2 | NA | TGCGCCAGCAGTGAGCCAGGTCTACAGCCCCAGCATTTT | CASSEPGLQPQHF
TRBJ1-1 | 15 | NA | TRBV28 | TRBD1 | TGTGCCAGCACTTTGACAGGGAAGAGTTACACTGAAGCTTTCTTT | CASTLTGKSYTEAFF
TRBJ1-5 | 14 | NA | TRBV27 | TRBD1 | TGTGCCAGCAGCTTAACAGGGGCGACGCAGCCCCAGCATTTT | CASSLTGATQPQHF
TRBJ2-3 | 16 | NA | TRBV3-1/TRBV3-2 | TRBD2 | TGTGCCAGCAGCTCCGAGGGACTAGCGGGCACAGATACGCAGTATTTT | CASSSEGLAGTDTQYF
TRBJ1-6 | 14 | once | TRBV6-5 | NA | TGTGCCAGCAGTTACGACAGGTCGTATTCACCCCTCCACTTT | CASSYDRSYSPLHF
TRBJ2-5 | 17 | NA | TRBV29-1 | TRBD2 | TGCAGCGCTGGACTAGCGGGGGGATACACAATTGGAGAGACCCAGTACTTC | CSAGLAGGYTIGETQYF
TRBJ1-1 | 14 | NA | TRBV28 | NA | TGTGCCAGCAGTTTAAACAGGGTGGGATACGGAGCTTTCTTT | CASSLNRVGYGAFF
TRBJ1-3 | 15 | NA | TRBV2 | NA | TGTGCCAGCAGTGAACGGCCAGGGTCTGGAAACACCATATATTTT | CASSERPGSGNTIYF
TRBJ2-2 | 18 | once | TRBV7-3 | NA | TGTGCCAGCAGCTTAAGCCTACTTGGCGGTGGAGTTTCCGGGGAGCTGTTTTTT | CASSLSLLGGGVSGELFF
TRBJ2-7 | 14 | NA | TRBV4-1 | NA | TGCGCCAGCAGCCAAGACCCGGTATACTACGAGCAGTACTTC | CASSQDPVYYEQYF
TRBJ1-2 | 11 | NA | TRBV11-2 | NA | TGTGCCAGCAGCTTAGGTCTGGGCTACACCTTC | CASSLGLGYTF
TRBJ1-4 | 14 | NA | TRBV2 | TRBD1 | TGTGCCAGCACCGGGACAGGTCGTAATGAAAAACTGTTTTTT | CASTGTGRNEKLFF
TRBJ2-1 | 14 | NA | TRBV27 | TRBD1 | TGTGCCAGCAGGCCGGGACAGGGGCTCAATGAGCAGTTCTTC | CASRPGQGLNEQFF
TRBJ2-5 | 13 | once | TRBV12-3/TRBV12-4 | NA | TGTGCCAGCAGTTTCCGGGGCCAAGAGACCCAGTACTTC | CASSFRGQETQYF
TRBJ2-4 | 15 | NA | TRBV6-5 | NA | TGTGCCTCTCAAAGCCGGGACACAGCCAAAAACATTCAGTACTTC | CASQSRDTAKNIQYF
TRBJ1-1 | 13 | NA | TRBV30 | NA | TGTGCCTGGAGTGTACAACGGGGGACTGAAGCTTTCTTT | CAWSVQRGTEAFF
TRBJ1-2 | 14 | NA | TRBV6-5 | NA | TGTGCCAGCAGTTCCCGGACAAAGATCTATGGCTACACCTTC | CASSSRTKIYGYTF
TRBJ2-7 | 12 | NA | TRBV12-3/TRBV12-4 | TRBD1 | TGTGCCAGCAGCCCCACAGGGGGAGGGCAGTACTTC | CASSPTGGGQYF
TRBJ2-7 | 14 | NA | TRBV5-4 | TRBD2 | TGTGCCAGCAGCCCCGGGACTAGCTCCTACGAGCAGTACTTC | CASSPGTSSYEQYF
TRBJ1-1 | 13 | NA | TRBV29-1 | TRBD1 | TGCAGCGTTGGGGACAGGGTCGGGACTGAAGCTTTCTTT | CSVGDRVGTEAFF
TRBJ2-3 | 12 | NA | TRBV5-6 | TRBD2 | TGTGCCAGCAGTTTTATAGCGGGGGGGCAGTATTTT | CASSFIAGGQYF
TRBJ2-7 | 13 | NA | TRBV5-8 | NA | TGTGCCAGCAGCCAACAGGGTTCCTACGAGCAGTACTTC | CASSQQGSYEQYF
TRBJ2-5 | 14 | NA | TRBV5-1 | TRBD1 | TGCGCCAGCAGCTTACAGGGGGCTAGGGAGACCCAGTACTTC | CASSLQGARETQYF
TRBJ2-5 | 15 | once | TRBV28 | TRBD1 | TGTGCCAGCAAAGCCGGGACAGGGGTTGGGGAGACCCAGTACTTC | CASKAGTGVGETQYF
TRBJ1-5 | 15 | NA | TRBV19 | NA | TGTGCCAGTAGTATCGGCCAGGGTAGCAATCAGCCCCAGCATTTT | CASSIGQGSNQPQHF
TRBJ2-7 | 15 | NA | TRBV6-2/TRBV6-3 | TRBD2 | TGTGCCAGCAGTTGGACTGAGCGGGGGGGCTACGAGCAGTACTTC | CASSWTERGGYEQYF
TRBJ1-1 | 11 | NA | TRBV13 | NA | TGTGCCAGCAGCCCCTATACTGAAGCTTTCTTT | CASSPYTEAFF